This TCR beta chain was recovered during a study of cytotoxic CD8 clonotypes in ibrutinib-treated CLL. Study in general: Researchers reported about a dozen relapsed/refractory and fewer than 16 treatment-naive patients, 17 to 18 of them IGHV unmutated. Investigators reported approximately 25 partial and 2 complete responses; after median around 68 months, about 15 patients remained remitted and approximately twelve progressed.

This clone was found many times. Its antigen is undetermined. TCRdb's copy holds only in-frame clones and misses some; the assay was immunoSEQ multiplex PCR. The sample lists 50,000 to 65,000 clones, roughly 57% occurring once. TCR beta library input comprised about 1.8 micrograms of genomic DNA from cryopreserved PBMCs. Study-wide points: Clonality grew at ibrutinib response; at progression, it decreased back toward baseline.

The input for sequencing was PBMCs, taken after 12 months of ibrutinib treatment. The clonotype originates from a human donor with chronic lymphocytic leukemia.

The CDR3 spells CASSVRQGGSPLHF. The DNA of the CDR3 is TGTGCCAGCAGCGTAAGGCAGGGAGGTTCACCCCTCCACTTT. J is TRBJ1-6 and V is TRBV9; D is possibly TRBD1 (5 bases). The CDR3 spans 14 residues. Trimming took off 1 base at V and 9 bases at J, with 11 bases between the two ends. Germline V gene sequence: CDR1 SGDLS, CDR2 YYNGEE.